The clone carrying this T cell receptor (beta chain) was observed a handful of times. V was pared by 11 bases and J by 6 bases, with 17 bases of the junction left unmatched. Germline V gives CDR1 MNHEY, CDR2 SMNVEV (reference sequence). The CDR3 covers 16 residues. This entry is derived from a study of T-cell memory formation after mild COVID-19. TCRdb analysed the 5' RACE reads with MiXCR anew, one entry per CDR3 protein. The profile covers 120,000 or so distinct CDR3 sequences, with around 6.3% appearing a single time and roughly 2.2% taken by the ten largest. This TCR derives from an adult woman who had mild COVID-19 (a few samples of this study predate the infection). Cell type and time point are not known. The chain is built from TRBV27 and TRBJ2-1; 9 bases are a match to TRBD2. The material sequenced was PBMCs or a T cell subset sorted from them (not recorded which). CDR3 protein: CASTRVGTSSGNEQFF. CDR3 in DNA: TGTGCCTCCACTCGCGTCGGGACTAGCTCTGGCAATGAGCAGTTCTTC.